This entry describes one TCR beta chain. Its antigen is as yet unknown. The sample is drawn from a study of cytomegalovirus exposure and HLA in healthy donors. General study points: Sequencing had likely introduced a cluster of highly shared sequence variants as an artifact. Being productive about 90% or about 30% of the time was typical of most TCR beta V segments in an earlier analysis. Across donors, presence/absence analyses took sequencing depth to be roughly uniform. One variant, a missense change in DCLRE1C, was linked in a later analysis to TCR beta V- and J-gene trimming.

The PCR contained 60 Vbeta and 13 Jbeta primers. TCRdb's table, derived via immunoSEQ multiplex PCR, lists solely in-frame clones and lacks some. Recorded here are about 50,000 clones; the top ten clones represent roughly 2%. Germline CDR1 GTSNPN, CDR2 SVGIG (reference sequence). Trimming pared 1 base from V and 7 bases from J, leaving 13 bases between. The CDR3 is 13 amino acids. The rearrangement joins TRBV30 to TRBJ1-1; D gene ambiguous. This TCR was recovered from a woman younger than 35 in good health and CMV-seronegative. Sequenced: PBMCs. The CDR3 DNA reads as TGTGCCTGGAGTGCGGACTATACTGGTGAAGCTTTCTTT. It codes for CAWSADYTGEAFF.